The rows below give T cell receptor beta chains drawn from one sample of a study of T cell repertoires in cytomegalovirus infection. TCRdb itself ran the reads through MiXCR, one entry per CDR3 protein. In the table there are around 260,000 distinct CDR3 sequences, around 25% of which are singletons. The material sequenced was PBMCs. These receptors were obtained from a human donor in good health (CMV status not recorded). Some clones in this sample may be carry-over from other donors' samples. CDR3s include the opening cysteine and the closing phenylalanine or tryptophan.

j_gene: TRBJ2-1
v_gene: TRBV6-4
CDR3aa: CASSDAGGTKQFF

j_gene: TRBJ2-1
v_gene: TRBV7-2
CDR3aa: CTSSLELAGGRGEQFF

j_gene: TRBJ1-2
v_gene: TRBV28
CDR3aa: CASRPGGRGPGYTF

j_gene: TRBJ2-7
v_gene: TRBV7-6
CDR3aa: CASSFAGGYEQYF

j_gene: TRBJ2-3
v_gene: TRBV5-4
CDR3aa: CASSLGADPSTDTQYF

j_gene: TRBJ1-1
v_gene: TRBV6-1
CDR3aa: CASSEARGTEAFF

j_gene: TRBJ2-5
v_gene: TRBV7-2
CDR3aa: CASSKLAGVETQYF

j_gene: TRBJ2-5
v_gene: TRBV7-2
CDR3aa: CASSLDETQYF

j_gene: TRBJ2-5
v_gene: TRBV6-4
CDR3aa: CASRSRQGARNWPKRTQYF

j_gene: TRBJ2-3
v_gene: TRBV7-4
CDR3aa: CASSPRQEGTDTQYF

j_gene: TRBJ2-2
v_gene: TRBV18
CDR3aa: CASSPLQHGETGELFF

j_gene: TRBJ2-2
v_gene: TRBV6-2/TRBV6-3
CDR3aa: CASSFGTRTGELFF

j_gene: TRBJ1-2
v_gene: TRBV10-3
CDR3aa: CAIWPHDRGSYGYTF

j_gene: TRBJ2-5
v_gene: TRBV12-3/TRBV12-4
CDR3aa: CASSLGTSGEYQETQYF

j_gene: TRBJ2-2
v_gene: TRBV11-1
CDR3aa: CASSLDGGGTGELFF

j_gene: TRBJ2-2
v_gene: TRBV12-3/TRBV12-4
CDR3aa: CASSPPMREGRTGELFF

j_gene: TRBJ2-7
v_gene: TRBV27
CDR3aa: CASSSGLATYEKYF

j_gene: TRBJ1-1
v_gene: TRBV11-1
CDR3aa: CASSSPRGGDTEAFF

j_gene: TRBJ1-2
v_gene: TRBV7-2
CDR3aa: CASRLSGGNYGYTF

j_gene: TRBJ2-7
v_gene: TRBV2
CDR3aa: CASSEAYEQYF

j_gene: TRBJ1-1
v_gene: TRBV6-5
CDR3aa: CASSSRTGGWNTEAFF

j_gene: TRBJ2-5
v_gene: TRBV5-5
CDR3aa: CASSLLVRQETQYF

j_gene: TRBJ1-5
v_gene: TRBV28
CDR3aa: CASSGRENQPQHF

j_gene: TRBJ2-3
v_gene: TRBV7-2
CDR3aa: CASSLRTGTDTQYF

j_gene: TRBJ1-1
v_gene: TRBV29-1
CDR3aa: CSVSPGQGFSEAFF

j_gene: TRBJ2-1
v_gene: TRBV20-1
CDR3aa: CSATRGPRTYNEQFF

j_gene: TRBJ1-3
v_gene: TRBV20-1
CDR3aa: CSAIGQVQGNTIYF

j_gene: TRBJ2-7
v_gene: TRBV12-3/TRBV12-4
CDR3aa: CASSLVRDEQYF

j_gene: TRBJ2-7
v_gene: TRBV6-2/TRBV6-3
CDR3aa: CASTTREGEQYF

j_gene: TRBJ2-7
v_gene: TRBV10-3
CDR3aa: CAISESGTSYEQYF

j_gene: TRBJ1-6
v_gene: TRBV20-1
CDR3aa: CSAGLQGNNSPLHF

j_gene: TRBJ2-7
v_gene: TRBV28
CDR3aa: CASSFQSSYEQYF